The following is a T cell receptor beta chain sequence with its context. Its target is not known. This entry belongs to a study of T-cell reconstitution after alpha-beta-depleted transplantation in children. Overall study results and limits: Day-60 TCRbeta diversity that was high in some patients was derived from surviving recipient T cells and thymic progenitors.

Unique molecular identifiers were incorporated when the TCRbeta library was constructed. MiXCR, applied by TCRdb to the PCR reads, yields one record per CDR3 protein. The sample has fewer than 400,000 distinct CDR3 sequences, approximately 23% seen once. The TCR comes from a male patient younger than 18 who had a stem cell transplant for acute lymphoblastic leukemia, so the T cells may come from the graft donor. Here the sequenced sample was PBMCs, mostly from graft donor cells, taken 180 days after TCRalphabeta/CD19-depleted stem cell transplant.

CDR3 in amino acids: CASYTGTGEETQYF. The DNA of the CDR3 is TGTGCCTCCTACACCGGGACAGGGGAAGAGACCCAGTACTTC. The chain links TRBV10-3 to TRBJ2-5; 10 bases agree with TRBD1. V gave up 11 bases and J gave up 3 bases; unmatched junction bases: 9. Germline V lookup: CDR1 ENHRY, CDR2 SYGVKD. The CDR3 has 14 amino acids.